This TCR beta chain was sequenced for a study of Ad26.COV2.S vaccination and SARS-CoV-2 variants. Study-wide background: In the study, Ad26.COV2.S was injected intramuscularly once, or twice 56 days apart. Study results and caveats: Breadth and depth estimates from TCRs may understate total T cell responses.

As for this clone: Antigen specificity is unknown.

Trimming stripped 0 bases from V and 0 bases from J, with 21 bases between. The CDR3 totals 19 residues. From germline, CDR1 is LGHNA and CDR2 YNFKEQ. The data were produced by immunoSEQ multiplex PCR, yet TCRdb's version contains in-frame clones alone and is incomplete. The sample carries some 480,000 clones, approximately 90% recorded once. Indicated treatment: some 20 received Ad26.COV2.S at low or high dose, single or two shots; several received placebo; per-sample allocation not given. Collection of samples fell on day 63 after the first vaccine or placebo injection. The gene calls are TRBV4-2 and TRBJ2-7; no clear D gene. The sample consisted of peripheral blood, taken in a trial of Ad26.COV2.S vaccine versus placebo. This receptor was identified in a person between 18 and 59 years old who received the Ad26.COV2.S COVID-19 vaccine or a placebo. The CDR3: CASSQEPSDLYPSSYEQYF. The CDR3, as DNA: TGTGCCAGCAGCCAAGAGCCCAGCGACTTGTACCCTTCCTCCTACGAGCAGTACTTC.